This record looks at one T cell receptor beta chain sequence and its context. Clones were sequenced by immunoSEQ multiplex PCR, and TCRdb holds only the in-frame ones, with some missing. The sample lists about 160,000 clones, roughly 85% occurring once. This entry is derived from a study of blood T cell repertoires in COVID-19. Background on the study: The origin of the acute and convalescent COVID-19 samples was the United States, Italy and Spain. The analysed material was cDNA or gDNA that came from T cells, B-cell-depleted T cells, or PBMCs.

V was cut by 3 bases and J by 2 bases, with 10 bases left in between. CDR3 size: 14 residues. Germline CDR1 is GTSNPN and CDR2 is SVGIG (reference sequence). The study drew participants aged roughly 18 to 95 years from 20 to 30 US areas. Donors in Cohort 3 counted as recovered after two negative PCRs, clearance, or symptom resolution. This TCR derives from a man in his sixties who had recovered from COVID-19. V is TRBV30 and J is TRBJ2-2, with D perhaps matching TRBD2 (5 bases). Sequences were obtained from PBMCs or T cells enriched from blood (not recorded which). The CDR3 sequence: CAWRARLNTGELFF. The CDR3 DNA follows: TGTGCCTGGAGGGCTCGACTAAACACCGGGGAGCTGTTTTTT.